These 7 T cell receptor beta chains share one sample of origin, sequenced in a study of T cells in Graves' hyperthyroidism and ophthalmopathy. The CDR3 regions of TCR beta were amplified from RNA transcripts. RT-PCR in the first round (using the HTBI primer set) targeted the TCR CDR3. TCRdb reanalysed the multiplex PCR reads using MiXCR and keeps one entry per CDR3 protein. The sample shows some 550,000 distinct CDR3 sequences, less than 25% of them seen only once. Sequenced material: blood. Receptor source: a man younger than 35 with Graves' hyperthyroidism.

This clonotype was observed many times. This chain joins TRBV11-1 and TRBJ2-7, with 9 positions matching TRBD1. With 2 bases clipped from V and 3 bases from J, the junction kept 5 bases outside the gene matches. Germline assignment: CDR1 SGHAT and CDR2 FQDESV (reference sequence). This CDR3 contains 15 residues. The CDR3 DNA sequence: TGTGCCAGCAGCTTACGGACAGGGGTTGGCTACGAGCAGTACTTC. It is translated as CASSLRTGVGYEQYF.

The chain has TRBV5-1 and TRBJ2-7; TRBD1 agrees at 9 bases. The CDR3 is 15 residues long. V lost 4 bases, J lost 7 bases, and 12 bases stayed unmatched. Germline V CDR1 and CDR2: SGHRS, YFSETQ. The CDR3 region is CASSPQGQGGVEQYF. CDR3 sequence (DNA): TGCGCCAGCAGCCCACAGGGACAGGGTGGTGTGGAGCAGTACTTC.

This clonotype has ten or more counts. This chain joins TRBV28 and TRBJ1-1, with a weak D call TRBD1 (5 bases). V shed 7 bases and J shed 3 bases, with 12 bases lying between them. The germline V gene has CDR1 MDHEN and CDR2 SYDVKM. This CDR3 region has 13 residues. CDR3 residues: CASIPRVYTEAFF. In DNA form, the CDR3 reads TGTGCCAGCATACCCAGGGTCTACACTGAAGCTTTCTTT.

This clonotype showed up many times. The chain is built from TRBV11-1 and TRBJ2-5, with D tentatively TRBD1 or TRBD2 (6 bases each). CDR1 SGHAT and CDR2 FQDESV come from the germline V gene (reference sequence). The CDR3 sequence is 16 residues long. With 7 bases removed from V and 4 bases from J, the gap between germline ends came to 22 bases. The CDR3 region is CASTLTGAAGGETQYF. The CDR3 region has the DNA TGTGCCAGCACGCTAACGGGGGCCGCCGGGGGAGAGACCCAGTACTTC.

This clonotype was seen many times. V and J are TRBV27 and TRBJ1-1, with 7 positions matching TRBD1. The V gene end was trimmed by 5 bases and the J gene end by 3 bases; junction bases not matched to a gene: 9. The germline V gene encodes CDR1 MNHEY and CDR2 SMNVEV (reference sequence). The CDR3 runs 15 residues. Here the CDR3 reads CASSLRDRHHTEAFF. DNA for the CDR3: TGTGCCAGCAGTCTCCGGGACAGACATCACACTGAAGCTTTCTTT.

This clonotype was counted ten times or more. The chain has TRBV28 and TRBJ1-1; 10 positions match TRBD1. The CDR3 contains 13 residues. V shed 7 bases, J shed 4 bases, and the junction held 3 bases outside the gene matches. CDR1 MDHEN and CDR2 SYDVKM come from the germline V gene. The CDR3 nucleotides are TGTGCCAGCACGACAGGGGGCGCCACTGAAGCTTTCTTT. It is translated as CASTTGGATEAFF.

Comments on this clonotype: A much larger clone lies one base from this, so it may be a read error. The CDR3 protein is CSARAWTSGGVRRTGELCF. In DNA form, the CDR3 reads TGCAGTGCTAGAGCCTGGACTAGCGGGGGGGTCAGGAGGACCGGGGAGCTGTGTTTT. This chain links TRBV20-1 with TRBJ2-2, with 15 bases fitting TRBD2. The CDR3 has 19 residues. Germline V CDR1 and CDR2: DFQATT, SNEGSKA (reference sequence).